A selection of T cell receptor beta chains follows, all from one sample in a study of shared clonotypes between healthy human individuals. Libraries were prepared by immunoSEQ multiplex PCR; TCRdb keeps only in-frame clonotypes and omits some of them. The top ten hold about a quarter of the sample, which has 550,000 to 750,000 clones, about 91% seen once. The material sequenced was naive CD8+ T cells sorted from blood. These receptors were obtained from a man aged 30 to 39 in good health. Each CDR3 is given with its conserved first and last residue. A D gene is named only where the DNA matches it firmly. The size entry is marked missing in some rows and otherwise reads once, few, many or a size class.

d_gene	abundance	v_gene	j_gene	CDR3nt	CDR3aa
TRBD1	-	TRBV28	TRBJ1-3	TGTGCCAGCAGCCTCCCGCCCCACAGGGGGCCTGGAAACACCATATATTTT	CASSLPPHRGPGNTIYF
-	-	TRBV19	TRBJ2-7	TGTGCCAGTAGTATTCTCGGAGCGACGTACGAGCAGTACTTC	CASSILGATYEQYF
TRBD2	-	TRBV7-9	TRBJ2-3	TGTGCCAGCAGACTAGCGGGAGGGGCGGCAGATACGCAGTATTTT	CASRLAGGAADTQYF
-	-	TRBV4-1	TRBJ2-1	TGCGCCAGCAGCCAAAAGGCGTGGACCAGGGACAACAATGAGCAGTTCTTC	CASSQKAWTRDNNEQFF
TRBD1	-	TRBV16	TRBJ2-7	TGTGCCAGCAGCCTCCGGGACAGGGGCACCTACGAGCAGTACTTC	CASSLRDRGTYEQYF
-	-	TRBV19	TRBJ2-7	TGTGCCAGTAGTATTTTTGGGGCAAGCTACGAGCAGTACTTC	CASSIFGASYEQYF
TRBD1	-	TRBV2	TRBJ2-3	TGTGCCAGCAGTCAAGCAGTGGACAGGGGGCTAGATACGCAGTATTTT	CASSQAVDRGLDTQYF
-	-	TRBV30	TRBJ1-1	TGTGCCTGGGGGTGGGGGACTGAAGCTTTCTTT	CAWGWGTEAFF
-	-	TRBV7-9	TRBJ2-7	TGTGCCAGCAGCTTGGCAAACTACGAGCAGTACTTC	CASSLANYEQYF
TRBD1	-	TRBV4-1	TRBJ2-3	TGCGCCAGCAGCCAAAGTCTGGGGACAGGGGGCTATACGCAGTATTTT	CASSQSLGTGGYTQYF
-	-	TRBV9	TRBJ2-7	TGTGCCAGCAGCAGTAGACAAGGAAACTACGAGCAGTACTTC	CASSSRQGNYEQYF
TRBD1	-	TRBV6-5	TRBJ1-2	TGTGCCAGCAGTACGGCAGGGGGCTATAACTATGGCTACACCTTC	CASSTAGGYNYGYTF
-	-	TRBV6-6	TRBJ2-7	TGTGCCAGCAACTTCGACAGGAACTCCTACGAGCAGTACTTC	CASNFDRNSYEQYF
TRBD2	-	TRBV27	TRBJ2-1	TGTGCCAGCAGTTTCGGGAGCGGGAGGGCCTTGTCGTTCTTC	CASSFGSGRALSFF
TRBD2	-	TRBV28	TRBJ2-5	TGTGCCAGCAGTTCCCAAGGGCGGGAGGGGGAGACCCAGTACTTC	CASSSQGREGETQYF
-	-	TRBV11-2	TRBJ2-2	TGTGCCAGCAGCTTCGGTCCGAACACCGGGGAGCTGTTTTTT	CASSFGPNTGELFF
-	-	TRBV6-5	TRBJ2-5	TGTGCCAGCAGTCCCGGGGAGACCCAGTACTTC	CASSPGETQYF
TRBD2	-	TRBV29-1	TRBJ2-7	TGCAGCGTTGTGGTCGGGCGGGAGGGTGGTAGCTCCTACGAGCAGTACTTC	CSVVVGREGGSSYEQYF
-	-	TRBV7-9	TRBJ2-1	TGTGCCAGCAGCTCCCCTCTGCGGGAAGAGCAGTTCTTC	CASSSPLREEQFF
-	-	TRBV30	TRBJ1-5	TGTGCCTGGAGTCCAGGGGATATTAGCAATCAGCCCCAGCATTTT	CAWSPGDISNQPQHF
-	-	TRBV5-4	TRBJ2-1	TGTGCCAGCCACTACCGGGGGAATGAGCAGTTCTTC	CASHYRGNEQFF
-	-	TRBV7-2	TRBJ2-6	TGTGCCAGCAGCTTAGCCCTCTTTTCTTTGAGCTCTGGGGCCAACGTCCTGACTTTC	CASSLALFSLSSGANVLTF
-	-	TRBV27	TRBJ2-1	TGTGCCAGCAGCCTTTTAGGGGATGAGCAGTTCTTC	CASSLLGDEQFF
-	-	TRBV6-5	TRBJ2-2	TGTGCCAGCAGTTACTCGGGCACCGGGGAGCTGTTTTTT	CASSYSGTGELFF
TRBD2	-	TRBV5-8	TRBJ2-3	TGTGCCAGCAGCAGGAGGGAGGGCCGGGAAGATACGCAGTATTTT	CASSRREGREDTQYF
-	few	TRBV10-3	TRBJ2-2	TGTGCCATCACCGAAAGCGGGGAGCTGTTTTTT	CAITESGELFF
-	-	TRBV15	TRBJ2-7	TGTGCCACCAGCTACCGGAAGGACAGTAGCTACGAGCAGTACTTC	CATSYRKDSSYEQYF
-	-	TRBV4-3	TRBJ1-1	TGCGCCAGCAGCCCGAACAGGGCATCGAACACTGAAGCTTTCTTT	CASSPNRASNTEAFF